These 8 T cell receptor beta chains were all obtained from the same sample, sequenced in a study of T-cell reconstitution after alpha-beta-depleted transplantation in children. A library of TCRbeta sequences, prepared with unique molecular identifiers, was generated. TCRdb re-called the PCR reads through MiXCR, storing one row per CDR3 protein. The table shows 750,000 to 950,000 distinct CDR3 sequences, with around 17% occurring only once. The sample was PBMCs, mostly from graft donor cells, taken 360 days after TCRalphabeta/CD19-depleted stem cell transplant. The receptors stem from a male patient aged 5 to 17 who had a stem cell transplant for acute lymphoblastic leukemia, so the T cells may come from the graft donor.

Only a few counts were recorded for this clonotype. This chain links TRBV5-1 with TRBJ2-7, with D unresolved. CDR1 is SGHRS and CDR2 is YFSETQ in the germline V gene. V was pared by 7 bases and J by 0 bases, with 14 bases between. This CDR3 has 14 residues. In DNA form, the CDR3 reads TGCGCCAGCGCTTCCTCGGTAGGCTCCTACGAGCAGTACTTC. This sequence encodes CASASSVGSYEQYF.

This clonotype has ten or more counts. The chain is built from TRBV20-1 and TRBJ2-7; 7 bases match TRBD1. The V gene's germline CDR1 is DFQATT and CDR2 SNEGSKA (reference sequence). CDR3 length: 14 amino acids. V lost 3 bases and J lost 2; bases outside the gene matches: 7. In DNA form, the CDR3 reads TGCAGTGCTAGTCCCTCCGGACAGGCCTACGAGCAGTACTTC. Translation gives CSASPSGQAYEQYF.

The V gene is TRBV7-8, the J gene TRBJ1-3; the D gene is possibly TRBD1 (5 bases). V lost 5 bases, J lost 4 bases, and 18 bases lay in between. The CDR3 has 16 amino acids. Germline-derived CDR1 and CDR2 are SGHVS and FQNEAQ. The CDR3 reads CASSPGTGRVGNTIYF. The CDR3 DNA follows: TGTGCCAGCAGCCCTGGGACCGGGCGGGTCGGAAACACCATATATTTT.

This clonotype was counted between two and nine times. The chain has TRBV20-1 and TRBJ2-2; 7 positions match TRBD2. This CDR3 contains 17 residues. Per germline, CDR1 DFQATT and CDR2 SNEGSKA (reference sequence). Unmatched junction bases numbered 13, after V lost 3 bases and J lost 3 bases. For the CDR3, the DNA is TGCAGTGCTAGTAACGCGCTAGCGGAAGACTACACCGGGGAGCTGTTTTTT. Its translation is CSASNALAEDYTGELFF.

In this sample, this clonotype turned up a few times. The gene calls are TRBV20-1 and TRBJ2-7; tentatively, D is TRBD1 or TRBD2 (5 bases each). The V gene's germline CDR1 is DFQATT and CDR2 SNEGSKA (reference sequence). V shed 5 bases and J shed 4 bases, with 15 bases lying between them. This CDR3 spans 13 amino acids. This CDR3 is CSAGPGTEYEQYF. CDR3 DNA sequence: TGCAGTGCTGGCCCCGGGACGGAGTACGAGCAGTACTTC.

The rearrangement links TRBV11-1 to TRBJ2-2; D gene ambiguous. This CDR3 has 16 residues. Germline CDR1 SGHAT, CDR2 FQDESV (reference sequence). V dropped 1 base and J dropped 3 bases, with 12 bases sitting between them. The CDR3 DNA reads TGTGCCAGCAGCTTAGGCCCGATACTTTACACCGGGGAGCTGTTTTTT. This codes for CASSLGPILYTGELFF.

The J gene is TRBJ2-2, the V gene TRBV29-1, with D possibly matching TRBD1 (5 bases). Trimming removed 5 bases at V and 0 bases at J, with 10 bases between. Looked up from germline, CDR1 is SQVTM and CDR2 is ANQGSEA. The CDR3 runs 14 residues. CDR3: CSVSTVTNTGELFF. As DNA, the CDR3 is TGCAGCGTTTCGACAGTGACGAACACCGGGGAGCTGTTTTTT.

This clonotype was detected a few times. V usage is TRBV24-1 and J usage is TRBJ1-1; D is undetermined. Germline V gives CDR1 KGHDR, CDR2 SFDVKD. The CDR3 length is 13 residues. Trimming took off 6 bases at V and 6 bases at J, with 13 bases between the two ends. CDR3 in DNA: TGTGCCACCAGTTCCGCTCTCGGGGCTGAAGCTTTCTTT. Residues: CATSSALGAEAFF.